Sequencing of this T cell receptor beta chain was carried out in a study of blood T cell repertoires in COVID-19. Study summary: COVID-19 samples collected from the United States, Italy and Spain covered acute and convalescent phases. Sample material is recorded as cDNA or gDNA derived from T cells, B-cell-depleted T cells, or PBMCs.

Original analysis: Amplification of reference gene primers provided the estimated nucleated cell counts. Method: immunoSEQ multiplex PCR; TCRdb's copy keeps in-frame clones and lacks some. V and J calls plus clone size are reproduced from that table; the DNA served to infer D and trimming. The sample gives about 99,000 clones, about 83% of which show up once; approximately 2% is in the top ten. In germline, CDR1 is MGHDK, CDR2 SYGVNS. Trimming at V came to 4 bases and at J to 3 bases, leaving 4 bases not matched to a gene. This CDR3 comprises 15 residues. The source of this sequence is a man in his 70s with active or convalescent COVID-19. Material: peripheral blood. V usage is TRBV25-1 and J usage is TRBJ2-3; 10 nucleotides match TRBD1. In nucleotides, the CDR3 is TGTGCCAGCAGTGGAGGGACAGGGGTGACAGATACGCAGTATTTT. Translation gives CASSGGTGVTDTQYF. Supplemented by reference TRBV25-1 and TRBJ2-3, the full variable domain reads EADIYQTPRYLVIGTGKKITLECSQTMGHDKMYWYQQDPGMELHLIHYSYGVNSTEKGDLSSESTVSRIRTEHFPLTLESARPSHTSQYLCASSGGTGVTDTQYFGPGTRLTVL.